This TCR beta chain was found in a study of T cell repertoires in cytomegalovirus infection. Via MiXCR, TCRdb re-called the reads, giving one row per CDR3 protein. The data show 250,000 to 300,000 distinct CDR3 sequences, about 15% seen once. At least ten counts were recorded for this clonotype. Material for sequencing was CD8+ T cells from PBMCs. This TCR came from a human donor in good health (CMV status not recorded). Some clones in this sample may be carry-over from other donors' samples.

The DNA of the CDR3 is TGTGCCAGCGGCGGACTCGGGAGCTCTGGGGCCAACGTCCTGACTTTC. Its translation: CASGGLGSSGANVLTF. V gene TRBV5-4 combines with J gene TRBJ2-6, with a possible D match to TRBD2 (6 bases). V was cut by 7 bases and J by 0 bases, with 14 bases left in between. The CDR3 is 16 amino acids. The germline gives CDR1 SGHNT, CDR2 YYREEE (reference sequence). The full variable domain, completed using reference TRBV5-4 and TRBJ2-6, is ETGVTQSPTHLIKTRGQQVTLRCSSQSGHNTVSWYQQALGQGPQFIFQYYREEENGRGNFPPRFSGLQFPNYSSELNVNALELDDSALYLCASGGLGSSGANVLTFGAGSRLTVL.